This T cell receptor beta chain originates from a study of regulatory T cells in long-lasting Graves disease. Study context: The study enrolled newly diagnosed Graves' patients on antithyroid drugs under 3 months.

This sample's time point: newly diagnosed GD, antithyroid drugs for less than 3 months. There was RNA extracted from PBMCs, and the TCR library was made from it. There are 19 residues in the CDR3. V lost 0 bases to trimming and J lost 3 bases; unmatched junction nucleotides: 10. Germline CDR1 reads DFQATT; CDR2 reads SNEGSKA (reference sequence). The sample holds many counts of this clonotype. Its target is not known. CDR3 regions were amplified by Arm-PCR using iRepertoire HTBI primers to build TCR beta libraries. Authors' processing steps: Sample data revealed about 60 TRBV and 14 TRBJ segments. TCRdb independently ran MiXCR on the multiplex PCR reads; one entry per CDR3 protein. The V and J calls here are based on TCRdb, not the publication. The sample includes about 540,000 distinct CDR3 sequences, roughly 13% seen only once; the top ten take roughly a tenth. General observations from the study: Persistent disease samples used TRBV28, TRBJ1-2 and TRBJ2-5 preferentially.

The sample was also reused in another study, on T cells in Graves' hyperthyroidism and ophthalmopathy. That paper notes: Diagnosis relied on clinical symptoms, serum thyroxine and TRAb, thyroid ultrasound and orbital computed tomography.

The V call is TRBV20-1, the J call TRBJ2-3, with 15 nucleotides matching TRBD2. The source is a man aged 30 to 45 with Graves disease. This material consisted of peripheral blood mononuclear cells (PBMCs), taken at new diagnosis, from a patient treated with antithyroid drugs. CDR3 DNA: TGCAGTGCTAGAGATCAAGGGGGACTAGCGGGAGGAGGAACAGATACGCAGTATTTT. Its protein is CSARDQGGLAGGGTDTQYF.